This T cell receptor (beta chain) derives from a study of blood T cell repertoires in COVID-19 (TCRdb year 2020). General notes on the study: Samples covering the acute and convalescent phases of COVID-19 were provided by collaborators in the United States, Italy and Spain. The dataset comprised deeply sampled blood TCRbeta repertoires from subjects exposed to, actively infected with, or recovered from COVID-19. The material from the prospective study consisted of cDNA or gDNA derived from T cells, B-cell-depleted T cells, or PBMCs. The sample metadata nearly always contained a de-identified subject ID, COVID-19 status, age in years and sex. A freely available public database, intended as a resource for researchers studying the immune response to SARS-CoV-2, is where the repertoires were released. The samples were drawn from two sources: the first 160 participants of the ongoing ImmuneRACE study, and approximately 1,300 subjects contributed by 6 global collaborators. Where HLA class I and class II types were available, the types were taken from metadata supplied by the sample provider, not from assay-based typing. The paper as a whole reports these results and caveats: How much clinical and demographic metadata was included differed by source and by participant, and the metadata was provided uncurated.

V is pruned by 1 base and J by 6 bases, leaving 5 bases of the junction without a gene match. For CDR1 and CDR2, the germline V gene (reference sequence) lists LGHDT and YNNKEL. Including cysteine and phenylalanine, the CDR3 has 14 amino acids. The only DNA kept is the CDR3, 42 bases in frame from the first base. Worth noting for this clone: Its antigen remains unidentified. Per-nucleotide qualities are absent, and no much larger clonotype sits a single base away.

Collaborating institutions collected whole blood in K2EDTA tubes following their own protocols. For TCRbeta analysis, collaborator samples were shipped as frozen whole blood, as isolated PBMCs, or as DNA extracted from either sample type. TCRbeta CDR3 regions were amplified from genomic DNA using the immunoSEQ Assay, a bias-controlled multiplex PCR. On the authors' methods: Nucleated cell counts per sample were estimated from amplification of reference gene primers within the assay. To quantify the absolute abundance of each unique TCRbeta CDR3 rearrangement, sequence reads were collapsed and filtered. For each sample, productive Simpson clonality was calculated as the square root of Simpson's diversity index over productive rearrangements. TCRdb retrieved this table from immuneACCESS and kept in-frame rearrangements only. Not all clones are present; in checked studies, unresolved V genes account for under half, and no reason is known for the remainder. V and J calls and clone size are as listed in that table; D and trimming were resolved from the DNA. A total of some 42,000 clones appear in this sample, approximately 85% of them only once. 9% to 15% of the sample is in the top ten clones.

This clonotype was sampled from a human donor in a cohort sampled during active COVID-19. Here the chain combines TRBV3-1 (or the pseudogene TRBV3-2) and TRBJ1-1, with 7 bases aligning to TRBD1. Source material: peripheral blood. The DNA sequence reads TGTGCCAGCAGCCAAGGGGACAGTATTGCTGAAGCTTTCTTT. This translates into CASSQGDSIAEAFF.